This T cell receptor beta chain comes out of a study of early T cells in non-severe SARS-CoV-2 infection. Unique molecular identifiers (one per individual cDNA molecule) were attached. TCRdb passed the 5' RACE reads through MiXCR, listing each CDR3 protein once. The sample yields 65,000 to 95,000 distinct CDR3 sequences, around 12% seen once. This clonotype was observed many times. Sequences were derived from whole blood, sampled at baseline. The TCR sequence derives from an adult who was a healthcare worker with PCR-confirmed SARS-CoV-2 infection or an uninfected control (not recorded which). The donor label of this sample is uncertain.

The CDR3 region is CSVVTANTGELFF. CDR3 sequence (DNA): TGCAGCGTTGTCACCGCGAACACCGGGGAGCTGTTTTTT. The V and J genes are TRBV29-1 and TRBJ2-2, with D hard to call. The V gene's germline CDR1 is SQVTM and CDR2 ANQGSEA. Trimming removed 4 bases at V and 0 bases at J, with 6 bases between. The CDR3 sequence is 13 residues long.